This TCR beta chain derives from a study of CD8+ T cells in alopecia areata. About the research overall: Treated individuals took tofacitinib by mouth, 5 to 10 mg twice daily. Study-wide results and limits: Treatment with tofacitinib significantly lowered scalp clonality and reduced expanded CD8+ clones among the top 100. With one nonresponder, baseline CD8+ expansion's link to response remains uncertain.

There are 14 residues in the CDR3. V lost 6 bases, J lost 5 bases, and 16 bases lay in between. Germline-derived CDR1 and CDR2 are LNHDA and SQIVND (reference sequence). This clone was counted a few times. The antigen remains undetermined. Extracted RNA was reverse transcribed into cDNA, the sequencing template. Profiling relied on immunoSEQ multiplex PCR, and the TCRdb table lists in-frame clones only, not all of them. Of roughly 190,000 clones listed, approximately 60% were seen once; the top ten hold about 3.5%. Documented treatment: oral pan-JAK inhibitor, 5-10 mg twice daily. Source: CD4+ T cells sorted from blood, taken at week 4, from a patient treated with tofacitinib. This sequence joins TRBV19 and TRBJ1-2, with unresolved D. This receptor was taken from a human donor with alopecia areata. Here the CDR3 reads CASSTNGVLYGYTF. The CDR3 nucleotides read TGTGCCAGTAGCACCAACGGGGTTCTATATGGCTACACCTTC.